The next 14 T cell receptor beta chains were all read from a single sample in a study of beta chain features in type 1 diabetes. Every isolated RNA sample was fully reverse transcribed, so sequencing captured expressed TCRB transcripts. Produced via immunoSEQ multiplex PCR; TCRdb's table is partial and in-frame only. In the table there are fewer than 550,000 clones, roughly 10% of which are singletons. The specimen sequenced was naive CD4+ T cells from blood. These TCRs come from a young woman in good health.

This chain connects TRBV5-4 to TRBJ1-2; a possible D gene is TRBD1 (5 bases). The CDR3 sequence is 14 residues long. Trimming shortened V by 4 bases and J by 4 bases, and 14 bases separated the two germline ends. CDR1 and CDR2 (germline): SGHNT, YYREEE (reference sequence). The CDR3 loop is CASSPDLGVYGYTF. The CDR3 nucleotides are TGTGCCAGCAGCCCGGATCTAGGGGTCTATGGCTACACCTTC.

In its sample, this clone was seen a few times. The chain uses TRBV9 and TRBJ2-1, with D possibly TRBD1 on 6 matching bases. Germline V gives CDR1 SGDLS, CDR2 YYNGEE. This CDR3 has 16 amino acids. Deletions cut 3 bases from V and 1 base from J, with 14 bases between. This CDR3 is CASSAQDRSSYNEQFF. CDR3 DNA sequence: TGTGCCAGCAGCGCTCAAGACAGGTCTTCCTACAATGAGCAGTTCTTC.

Only a few counts were recorded for this clone. The chain combines TRBV7-2 with TRBJ2-1; D call uncertain. This CDR3 is built from 11 residues. V dropped 6 bases and J dropped 10 bases, with 10 bases sitting between them. Per germline, CDR1 SGHTA and CDR2 FQGNSA. As DNA, the CDR3 is TGTGCCAGCAGTCGTCCCACGGAGCAGTTCTTC. Translating gives CASSRPTEQFF.

A word on this clone: Other DNA sequences from this sample encode an identical CDR3 as well. V gene TRBV5-1 combines with J gene TRBJ1-1, with D hard to call. Germline V gene sequence: CDR1 SGHRS, CDR2 YFSETQ. The CDR3 loop spans 14 amino acids. The V end was cut by 0 bases, the J end by 0 bases, with 6 bases between. CDR3 bases: TGCGCCAGCAGCTTGGGACGGTTGAACACTGAAGCTTTCTTT. Amino acids: CASSLGRLNTEAFF.

This clone was counted a few times. V is TRBV28 and J is TRBJ2-2, with a weak D call TRBD1 (6 bases). This CDR3 has 15 amino acids. Germline V gene sequence: CDR1 MDHEN, CDR2 SYDVKM. V was clipped by 7 bases and J by 3 bases, with 15 bases between them. The CDR3: CASNPRDKDTGELFF. The DNA for the CDR3 is TGTGCCAGCAACCCCCGGGACAAAGACACCGGGGAGCTGTTTTTT. Full variable domain (rest looked up from reference TRBV28 and TRBJ2-2): DVKVTQSSRYLVKRTGEKVFLECVQDMDHENMFWYRQDPGLGLRLIYFSYDVKMKEKGDIPEGYSVSREKKERFSLILESASTNQTSMYLCASNPRDKDTGELFFGEGSRLTVL.

A single count supports this clone. The rearrangement joins TRBV28 to TRBJ2-2, with D unclear. CDR1 is MDHEN, CDR2 SYDVKM, per germline. CDR3 length equals 17 residues. The V gene lost 2 bases and the J gene lost 2 bases, with 15 bases spanning the gap. The chain's CDR3 is CASSLGSHTGNTGELFF. The CDR3 nucleotides are TGTGCCAGCAGTTTAGGTTCTCATACGGGTAACACCGGGGAGCTGTTTTTT.

The table lists this clone with a few counts. At the DNA level, this CDR3 is encoded by other sequences in the same sample as well. The gene calls are TRBV7-2 and TRBJ2-5; 8 bases line up with TRBD1. The CDR3 length is 13 residues. Per germline, CDR1 SGHTA and CDR2 FQGNSA. With 4 bases clipped from V and 4 bases from J, the junction kept 2 bases outside the gene matches. The CDR3 reads CASSSDRGETQYF. The CDR3 DNA is TGTGCCAGCAGCTCCGACAGGGGAGAGACCCAGTACTTC. Together with reference TRBV7-2 and TRBJ2-5, the CDR3 gives the full variable domain: GAGVSQSPSNKVTEKGKDVELRCDPISGHTALYWYRQSLGQGLEFLIYFQGNSAPDKSGLPSDRFSAERTGGSVSTLTIQRTQQEDSAVYLCASSSDRGETQYFGPGTRLLVL.

This chain uses TRBV9 with TRBJ2-1; D not certain. CDR1 is SGDLS, CDR2 YYNGEE, per germline. There are 15 residues in the CDR3. V was cut by 4 bases and J by 0 bases, with 11 bases left in between. The DNA for the CDR3 is TGTGCCAGCAGCCCCCGTATATTCTCCTACAATGAGCAGTTCTTC. Its protein is CASSPRIFSYNEQFF.

This clone was counted a few times. J is TRBJ1-1 and V is TRBV7-2; D is ambiguous. The CDR3 length is 13 residues. Germline V gene sequence: CDR1 SGHTA, CDR2 FQGNSA. V was pared by 1 base and J by 4 bases, with 7 bases between. The CDR3 is CASSLGGTTEAFF. The CDR3 nucleotides read TGTGCCAGCAGCTTAGGAGGTACCACTGAAGCTTTCTTT.

This clone has a handful of counts. The same CDR3 arises from other DNA sequences in this sample as well. This chain connects TRBV4-3 to TRBJ2-3; D may be TRBD2 (5 bases). Trimming took off 0 bases at V and 6 bases at J, with 10 bases between the two ends. In germline, CDR1 is LGHNA, CDR2 YSLEER. This CDR3 comprises 14 residues. The CDR3, as DNA: TGCGCCAGCAGCCAAGATTCGGCTAGCGATACGCAGTATTTT. Translating it yields CASSQDSASDTQYF.

The chain is built from TRBV4-3 and TRBJ2-3, with D unclear. V was pared by 1 base and J by 1 base, with 6 bases between. CDR1 and CDR2 (germline): LGHNA, YSLEER. The CDR3 sequence is 14 residues long. The CDR3 reads CASSQVRGTDTQYF. As DNA, the CDR3 is TGCGCCAGCAGCCAAGTAAGGGGCACAGATACGCAGTATTTT.

This clone was counted a few times. The chain recombines TRBV2 with TRBJ2-3; D possibly uses TRBD1 or TRBD2 (5 bases each). V shed 7 bases and J shed 2 bases, with 13 bases lying between them. The CDR3 consists of 14 residues. Germline V lookup: CDR1 SNHLY, CDR2 FYNNEI. CDR3 amino acids: CASNSWGTTDTQYF. The DNA of the CDR3 is TGTGCCAGCAACTCCTGGGGGACCACAGATACGCAGTATTTT.

The V gene is TRBV11-3, the J gene TRBJ2-3; D ambiguous. This CDR3 has 14 residues. The V end lost 2 bases, the J end lost 8 bases, and 14 bases lay between the germline ends. Germline V gene sequence: CDR1 SGHNT, CDR2 YENEEA. The CDR3 DNA reads as TGTGCCAGCAGCTTAAGGGCCCCAGGCCCTACGCAGTATTTT. Its protein is CASSLRAPGPTQYF.

This chain links TRBV7-2 with TRBJ2-1; the D gene is possibly TRBD1 (5 bases). Trimming cost V 3 bases and J 0 bases, with 9 bases left between them. Germline-derived CDR1 and CDR2 are SGHTA and FQGNSA. The CDR3 covers 15 residues. The CDR3 nucleotides read TGTGCCAGCAGCTTCAGGGATATCTCCTACAATGAGCAGTTCTTC. Its translation is CASSFRDISYNEQFF.